This T cell receptor (beta chain) stems from a study of cytomegalovirus exposure and HLA in healthy donors (dated by TCRdb to 2015 to 2018). With regard to the full study: A later analysis indicated that the 130 or so validation repertoires were generated on the platform also employed for the 650 to 850 repertoires of the first cohort. The study aimed to test whether cataloging public T cell receptors could reveal signatures of past pathogen exposure. To predict cytomegalovirus infection status, the study combined high-throughput TCR immunosequencing, statistical association of individual TCRs with disease status, and machine learning. Besides the first cohort of approximately 710 subjects, a separate validation cohort made up of 120 different subjects was used.

In regard to this clone: The specificity of this receptor is unknown. Per-base quality was not reported, and no clone a single base away is much larger than it.

Separate from the roughly 660-subject first cohort, the validation cohort of roughly 110 subjects was the group to which the donors belonged. Receptor libraries were prepared by the immunoSEQ multiplex PCR assay. Concerning the study's data processing: A statistical classification framework was developed to diagnose cytomegalovirus status using the catalog of TCR beta chain sequences. TCRdb took over this immuneACCESS table, retaining in-frame rearrangements with V and J assigned. Such tables are incomplete; in checked studies, under half of the missing clones stem from an unresolved V gene, and the remainder is unexplained. Clone size and V and J calls were adopted from that table, with D and trimming inferred from the DNA. In this sample the table shows just under 75,000 clones, approximately 94% of which occur a single time. 3% to 3.5% of the sample comes from the top ten. Deletion took 4 bases off V and 4 bases off J, with a span of 8 bases between the germline ends. CDR1 and CDR2, looked up from the germline V gene (reference sequence), are DFQATT and SNEGSKA. Measured from the cysteine to the phenylalanine, the CDR3 is 11 residues long. The sequence is cut down to CDR3 DNA, 33 bases in frame from base 1.

The full study reports these points: In both the original and validation cohorts, the classifier was reported to diagnose cytomegalovirus status with high specificity and sensitivity. In the study, about 150 TCR beta chains were listed as associated with cytomegalovirus. The authors suggested that the approach could potentially be extended to other disease states and immunological phenotypes. In vitro tests confirmed that a few of the cytomegalovirus-associated TCR beta chains recognize cytomegalovirus antigens. Subsequent analysis determined that TCRs grouped into clusters in the first cohort also showed a tendency toward co-occurrence across the 120 validation repertoires, and 90% to 95% of cluster scores exceeded 0. A later analysis lacked HLA typing for the validation cohort, so it scored co-occurrence in that cohort across all 110 or so repertoires. While some public TCRs were present in many individuals, most TCR sequences turned up only very rarely across donors.

What was sequenced was PBMCs. Here the chain combines TRBV20-1 and TRBJ2-7; possibly the D gene is TRBD2, per 5 matching bases. The receptor's source is a woman in her late teens or twenties in good health and CMV-seropositive. The CDR3 reads as follows: CSAMDWYEQYF. The DNA sequence reads TGCAGTGCTATGGACTGGTACGAGCAGTACTTC.